This TCR beta chain came from a study of beta chain features in type 1 diabetes. The authors reverse transcribed all of the isolated RNA, so sequencing captured expressed TCRB transcripts. The protocol was immunoSEQ multiplex PCR, while the TCRdb copy is restricted to in-frame clones and leaves out a portion. The repertoire has some 120,000 clones, roughly 17% of them found once; the top ten carry around 2.5%. General study results and limits: Shorter TCRB CDR3s, moderately but significantly so, marked every one of the four CD4+ subsets in Type 1 diabetes patients.

This clone was found once. The antigen is not known. Germline lookup yields CDR1 SGHRS and CDR2 YFSETQ. This CDR3 spans 15 amino acids. J lost 6 bases, V lost 1 base, and 10 bases had no gene match. The V and J genes are TRBV5-1 and TRBJ2-7, with TRBD2 identical over 7 bases. Sequencing was carried out using central memory CD4+ T cells from blood. The receptor was derived from a man younger than 30 with type 1 diabetes. The CDR3 sequence: CASSLMAGAGPEQYF. The CDR3 region has the DNA TGCGCCAGCAGCTTGATGGCGGGAGCCGGCCCCGAGCAGTACTTC.